This TCR beta chain is drawn from a study of long-term antiretroviral therapy in people with HIV. Specimens carried roughly 0.95-11 million cryopreserved PBMC before DNA extraction. Version v3.0 of the immunoSEQ assay ran at survey level. TCRdb keeps only in-frame clones here, not all; method: immunoSEQ multiplex PCR. This table has 27,000 or so clones, 80% to 90% appearing once. This CDR3 spans 14 amino acids. Germline V gene data show CDR1 as MGHRA and CDR2 as YSYEKL. Trimming stripped 5 bases from V and 2 bases from J, with 10 bases between. This chain uses TRBV4-1 with TRBJ2-1; D unresolved. This material consisted of unsorted PBMCs, taken 1.2 years after starting antiretroviral therapy. This sequence was found in a man between 50 and 59 years old with HIV. The CDR3 sequence is CASSLGLPYNEQFF. CDR3 sequence (DNA): TGCGCCAGCAGCTTAGGGCTCCCCTACAATGAGCAGTTCTTC.